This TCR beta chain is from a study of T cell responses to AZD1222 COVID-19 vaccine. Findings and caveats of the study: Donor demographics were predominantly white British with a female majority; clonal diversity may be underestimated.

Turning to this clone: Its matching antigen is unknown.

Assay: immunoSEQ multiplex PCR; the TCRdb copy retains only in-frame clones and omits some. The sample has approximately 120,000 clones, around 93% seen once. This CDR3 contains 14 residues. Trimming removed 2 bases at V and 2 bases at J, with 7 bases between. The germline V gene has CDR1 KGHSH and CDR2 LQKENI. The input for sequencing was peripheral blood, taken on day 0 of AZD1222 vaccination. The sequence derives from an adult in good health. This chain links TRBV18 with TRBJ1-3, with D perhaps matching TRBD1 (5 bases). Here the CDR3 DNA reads TGTGCCAGCTCACCAAGGGGTGCTGGAAACACCATATATTTT. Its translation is CASSPRGAGNTIYF. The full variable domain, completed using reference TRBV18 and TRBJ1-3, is NAGVMQNPRHLVRRRGQEARLRCSPMKGHSHVYWYRQLPEEGLKFMVYLQKENIIDESGMPKERFSAEFPKEGPSILRIQQVVRGDSAAYFCASSPRGAGNTIYFGEGSWLTVV.